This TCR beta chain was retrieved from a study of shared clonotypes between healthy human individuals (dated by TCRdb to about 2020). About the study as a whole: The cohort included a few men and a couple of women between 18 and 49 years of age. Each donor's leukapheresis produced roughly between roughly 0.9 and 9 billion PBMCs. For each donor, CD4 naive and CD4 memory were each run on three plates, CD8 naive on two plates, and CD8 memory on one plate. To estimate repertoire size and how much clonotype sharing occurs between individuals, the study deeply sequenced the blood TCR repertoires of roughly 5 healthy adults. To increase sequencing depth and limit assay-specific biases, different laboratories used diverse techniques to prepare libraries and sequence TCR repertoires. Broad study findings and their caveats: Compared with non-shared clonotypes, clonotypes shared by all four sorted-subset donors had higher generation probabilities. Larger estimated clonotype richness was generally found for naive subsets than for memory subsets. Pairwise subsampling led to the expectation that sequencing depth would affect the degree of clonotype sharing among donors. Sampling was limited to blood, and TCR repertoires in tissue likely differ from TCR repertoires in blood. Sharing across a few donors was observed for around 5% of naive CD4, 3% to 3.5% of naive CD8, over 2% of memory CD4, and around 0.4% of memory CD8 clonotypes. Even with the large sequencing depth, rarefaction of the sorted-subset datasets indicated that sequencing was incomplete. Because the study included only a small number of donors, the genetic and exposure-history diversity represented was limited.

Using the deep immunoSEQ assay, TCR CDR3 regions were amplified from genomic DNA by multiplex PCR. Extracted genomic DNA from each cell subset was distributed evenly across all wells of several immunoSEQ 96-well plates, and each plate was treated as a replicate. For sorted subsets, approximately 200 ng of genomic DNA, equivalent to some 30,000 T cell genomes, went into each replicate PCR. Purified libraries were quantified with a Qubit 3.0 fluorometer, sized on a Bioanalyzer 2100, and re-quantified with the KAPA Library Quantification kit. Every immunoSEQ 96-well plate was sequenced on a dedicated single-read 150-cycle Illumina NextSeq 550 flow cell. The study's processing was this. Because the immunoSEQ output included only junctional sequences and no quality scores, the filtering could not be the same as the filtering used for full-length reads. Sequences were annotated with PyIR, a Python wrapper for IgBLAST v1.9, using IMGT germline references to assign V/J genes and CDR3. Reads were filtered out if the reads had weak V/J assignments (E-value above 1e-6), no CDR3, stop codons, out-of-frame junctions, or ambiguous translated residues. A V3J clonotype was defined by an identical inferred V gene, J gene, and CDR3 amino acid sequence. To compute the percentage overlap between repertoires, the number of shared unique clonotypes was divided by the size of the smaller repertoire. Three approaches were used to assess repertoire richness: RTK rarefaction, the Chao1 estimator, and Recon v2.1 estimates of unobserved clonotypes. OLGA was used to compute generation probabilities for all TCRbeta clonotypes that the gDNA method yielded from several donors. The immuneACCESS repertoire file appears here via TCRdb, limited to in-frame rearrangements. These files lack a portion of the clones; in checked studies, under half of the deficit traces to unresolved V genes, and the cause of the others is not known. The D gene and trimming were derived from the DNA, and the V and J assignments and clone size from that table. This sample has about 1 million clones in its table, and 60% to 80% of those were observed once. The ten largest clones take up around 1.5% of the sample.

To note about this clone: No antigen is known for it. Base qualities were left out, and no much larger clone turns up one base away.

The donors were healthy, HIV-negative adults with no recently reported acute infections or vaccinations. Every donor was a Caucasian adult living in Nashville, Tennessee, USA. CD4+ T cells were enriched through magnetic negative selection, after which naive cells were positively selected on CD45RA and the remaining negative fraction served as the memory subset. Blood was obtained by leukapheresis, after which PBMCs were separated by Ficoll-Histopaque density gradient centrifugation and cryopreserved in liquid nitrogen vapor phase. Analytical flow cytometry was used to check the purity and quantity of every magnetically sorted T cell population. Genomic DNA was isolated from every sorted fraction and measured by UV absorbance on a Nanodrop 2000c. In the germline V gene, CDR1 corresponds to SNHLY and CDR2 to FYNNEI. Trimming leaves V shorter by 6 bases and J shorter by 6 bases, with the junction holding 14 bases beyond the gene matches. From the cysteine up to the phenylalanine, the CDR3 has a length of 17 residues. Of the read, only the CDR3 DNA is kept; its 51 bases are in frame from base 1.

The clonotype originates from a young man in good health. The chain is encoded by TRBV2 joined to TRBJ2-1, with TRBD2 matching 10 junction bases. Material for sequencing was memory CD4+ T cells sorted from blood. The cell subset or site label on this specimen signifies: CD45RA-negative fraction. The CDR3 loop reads CASSGQARLAGANEQFF. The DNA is TGTGCCAGCAGCGGACAGGCCCGCCTAGCGGGAGCCAATGAGCAGTTCTTC.